This is a list of T cell receptor beta chains from one sample in a study of blood T cell repertoires in COVID-19. Produced via immunoSEQ multiplex PCR; TCRdb's table is partial and in-frame only. The sample lists under 250,000 clones, 83% occurring once. The source material was peripheral blood. All receptors derive from a man aged 35-49 years with active or convalescent COVID-19. The CDR3 runs from the conserved cysteine through the conserved F or W. Fields, in order: clone size, CDR3 length, V gene, J gene, D gene, CDR3 DNA, CDR3 protein. A D gene is named only where the DNA matches it firmly. Clone size is not always given. Where it is, it says once, few, many or a class for expanded clones.

clone size: -; CDR3 length: 15; V gene: TRBV14; J gene: TRBJ2-3; D gene: -; CDR3 DNA: TGTGCCAGCAGCCAAGATTGGACTAGCACAGATACGCAGTATTTT; CDR3 protein: CASSQDWTSTDTQYF
clone size: -; CDR3 length: 15; V gene: TRBV18; J gene: TRBJ1-5; D gene: TRBD1; CDR3 DNA: TGTGCCAGCTCACCGGGGACAGGGGGCAATCAGCCCCAGCATTTT; CDR3 protein: CASSPGTGGNQPQHF
clone size: -; CDR3 length: 14; V gene: TRBV29-1; J gene: TRBJ2-5; D gene: TRBD1; CDR3 DNA: TGCAGTGGCCGGGACAGGGGGCTTGGAGAGACCCAGTACTTC; CDR3 protein: CSGRDRGLGETQYF
clone size: -; CDR3 length: 16; V gene: TRBV25-1; J gene: TRBJ2-1; D gene: -; CDR3 DNA: TGTGCCAGCAGTGAATGGACCCGGGACTGGTACAATGAGCAGTTCTTC; CDR3 protein: CASSEWTRDWYNEQFF
clone size: -; CDR3 length: 16; V gene: TRBV2; J gene: TRBJ1-5; D gene: -; CDR3 DNA: TGTGCCAGCAGTGAAGGGGGCCTGGGTAGCAATCAGCCCCAGCATTTT; CDR3 protein: CASSEGGLGSNQPQHF
clone size: few; CDR3 length: 14; V gene: TRBV6-2/TRBV6-3; J gene: TRBJ1-2; D gene: -; CDR3 DNA: TGTGCCAGCAGTTCCCGCGGGGGGCTCAATGGCTACACCTTC; CDR3 protein: CASSSRGGLNGYTF
clone size: -; CDR3 length: 16; V gene: TRBV6-4; J gene: TRBJ2-7; D gene: TRBD2; CDR3 DNA: TGTGCCAGCGTCGGGACTAGCGGGGAACGGAGCTACGAGCAGTACTTC; CDR3 protein: CASVGTSGERSYEQYF
clone size: -; CDR3 length: 13; V gene: TRBV3-1/TRBV3-2; J gene: TRBJ2-3; D gene: -; CDR3 DNA: TGTGCCAGCAGCCGGACTGGCACAGATACGCAGTATTTT; CDR3 protein: CASSRTGTDTQYF
clone size: -; CDR3 length: 13; V gene: TRBV19; J gene: TRBJ2-4; D gene: -; CDR3 DNA: TGTGCCAGTAACATCTCGCCCGGGAACATTCAGTACTTC; CDR3 protein: CASNISPGNIQYF
clone size: -; CDR3 length: 14; V gene: TRBV5-1; J gene: TRBJ2-6; D gene: -; CDR3 DNA: TGCGCCAGCAGCTTCGGGGCTGGGGCCAACGTCCTGACTTTC; CDR3 protein: CASSFGAGANVLTF
clone size: -; CDR3 length: 14; V gene: TRBV27; J gene: TRBJ1-4; D gene: TRBD1; CDR3 DNA: TGTGCCAGCAGTTCTTCAGGGGGTAGGGAAAAACTGTTTTTT; CDR3 protein: CASSSSGGREKLFF
clone size: -; CDR3 length: 14; V gene: TRBV6-5; J gene: TRBJ1-1; D gene: -; CDR3 DNA: TGTGCCAGCAGTTACTCGGGACTTCACACTGAAGCTTTCTTT; CDR3 protein: CASSYSGLHTEAFF
clone size: -; CDR3 length: 14; V gene: TRBV19; J gene: TRBJ2-7; D gene: TRBD2; CDR3 DNA: TGTGCCAGTAGTACTAGCGGGGGGACGGGGGAGCAGTACTTC; CDR3 protein: CASSTSGGTGEQYF
clone size: -; CDR3 length: 16; V gene: TRBV5-6; J gene: TRBJ2-5; D gene: TRBD2; CDR3 DNA: TGTGCCAGCAGCTCCCGTACGTCAAGCGGGGGGTGGACCCAGTACTTC; CDR3 protein: CASSSRTSSGGWTQYF
clone size: -; CDR3 length: 16; V gene: TRBV19; J gene: TRBJ2-7; D gene: TRBD1; CDR3 DNA: TGTGCCAGTAATATCAGCCCCGGGACAGGGAGCCACGAGCAGTACTTC; CDR3 protein: CASNISPGTGSHEQYF
clone size: -; CDR3 length: 11; V gene: TRBV5-4; J gene: TRBJ2-1; D gene: -; CDR3 DNA: TGTGCCAGCAGCTTGGGGACAGAGCAGTTCTTC; CDR3 protein: CASSLGTEQFF
clone size: many; CDR3 length: 13; V gene: TRBV12-3/TRBV12-4; J gene: TRBJ1-2; D gene: TRBD1; CDR3 DNA: TGTGCCAGCAGTGTCGGACAGGACTATGGCTACACCTTC; CDR3 protein: CASSVGQDYGYTF
clone size: -; CDR3 length: 14; V gene: TRBV19; J gene: TRBJ1-4; D gene: -; CDR3 DNA: TGTGCCAGTAGTATGACACAGGCTAATGAAAAACTGTTTTTT; CDR3 protein: CASSMTQANEKLFF
clone size: -; CDR3 length: 17; V gene: TRBV5-5; J gene: TRBJ2-7; D gene: TRBD2; CDR3 DNA: TGTGCCAGCAGCTATGGGACCGGGACTAGCGGAACCTACGAGCAGTACTTC; CDR3 protein: CASSYGTGTSGTYEQYF
clone size: -; CDR3 length: 17; V gene: TRBV4-3; J gene: TRBJ2-5; D gene: -; CDR3 DNA: TGCGCCAGCAGCCAAGATGACCTACGGACTAAAGGGGAGACCCAGTACTTC; CDR3 protein: CASSQDDLRTKGETQYF
clone size: once; CDR3 length: 12; V gene: TRBV7-6; J gene: TRBJ1-1; D gene: TRBD1; CDR3 DNA: TGTGCCAGCAGCCAGGGGGTCGCTGAAGCTTTCTTT; CDR3 protein: CASSQGVAEAFF
clone size: -; CDR3 length: 14; V gene: TRBV18; J gene: TRBJ2-7; D gene: -; CDR3 DNA: TGTGCCAGCTCACCACCGACAAGACCCTACGAGCAGTACTTC; CDR3 protein: CASSPPTRPYEQYF
clone size: few; CDR3 length: 13; V gene: TRBV27; J gene: TRBJ1-2; D gene: -; CDR3 DNA: TGTGCCAGCAGTTTATCGGCAGGGCGTGGCTACACCTTC; CDR3 protein: CASSLSAGRGYTF
clone size: -; CDR3 length: 12; V gene: TRBV30; J gene: TRBJ2-1; D gene: -; CDR3 DNA: TGTGCCTGGAGTAGACAGGTCAATGAGCAGTTCTTC; CDR3 protein: CAWSRQVNEQFF
clone size: -; CDR3 length: 16; V gene: TRBV11-3; J gene: TRBJ1-4; D gene: TRBD1; CDR3 DNA: TGTGCCAGCAGCTTAGGCCTGGGACAGGAAGGTGAAAAACTGTTTTTT; CDR3 protein: CASSLGLGQEGEKLFF